This entry lists 19 T cell receptor beta chains sequenced from one sample in a study of cytomegalovirus exposure and HLA in healthy donors (dated by TCRdb to about 2017). Libraries were prepared through the immunoSEQ multiplex PCR assay. For the multiplex PCR, a mixture combining 60 forward primers for TCR Vbeta segments and 13 reverse primers for TCR Jbeta segments was used. In its TCRdb copy, this immuneACCESS table keeps in-frame sequences only and misses some clones. Where compared with another copy, unresolved V genes explain less than half of these, and the others have no known cause. In all, the sample holds 95,000 to 110,000 clones, and over 70% of those were seen once. The ten largest clones capture approximately 2.2% of the sample. Material: PBMCs. These receptors were collected from a man aged 25-45 years in good health and CMV-seronegative.

This chain connects TRBV30 to TRBJ2-3; 11 bases map to TRBD2. The CDR3 extends over 14 amino acids. V shed 7 bases and J 0 bases; nucleotides not matched to a gene: 3. Germline lookup yields CDR1 GTSNPN and CDR2 SVGIG (reference sequence). The CDR3 region is CASSSGRSTDTQYF. In DNA form, the CDR3 reads TGTGCCTCTTCTAGCGGGAGGAGCACAGATACGCAGTATTTT.

This clone was seen only a few times. This chain uses TRBV29-1 with TRBJ1-1; D is perhaps TRBD1 (5 bases). The V end lost 6 bases, the J end lost 4 bases, and 15 bases lay between the germline ends. The CDR3 has 13 residues. CDR1 is SQVTM and CDR2 is ANQGSEA in the germline V gene. The CDR3 region has the DNA TGCAGCGTGGTACAGGTTCTTAGCACTGAAGCTTTCTTT. Protein product: CSVVQVLSTEAFF.

This clone was detected a few times. This sequence joins TRBV9 and TRBJ1-5; unclear D gene. CDR1 and CDR2 (germline): SGDLS, YYNGEE. The CDR3 covers 15 residues. The V end lost 0 bases, the J end lost 4 bases, and 11 bases lay between the germline ends. The CDR3 sequence: CASSVGIIGNQPQHF. The CDR3 coding sequence is TGTGCCAGCAGCGTAGGGATAATCGGGAATCAGCCCCAGCATTTT.

The rearrangement links TRBV2 to TRBJ2-7; TRBD1 is a possible D gene (6 bases). The germline V gene encodes CDR1 SNHLY and CDR2 FYNNEI. This CDR3 comprises 12 residues. Trimming removed 7 bases at V and 5 bases at J, with 12 bases between. CDR3 residues: CASNRVGHEQYF. The CDR3 region has the DNA TGTGCCAGCAACAGGGTCGGGCACGAGCAGTACTTC.

This chain uses TRBV7-9 with TRBJ1-2; D remains unclear. CDR1 is SEHNR and CDR2 is FQNEAQ in the germline V gene (reference sequence). The CDR3 length is 15 residues. The germline V and J ends were trimmed by 5 bases and 0 bases, with 13 bases remaining between them. The CDR3 loop is CASSLEVPSNYGYTF. CDR3 DNA: TGTGCCAGCAGCCTGGAGGTTCCGTCTAACTATGGCTACACCTTC.

The genes are TRBV6-1 and TRBJ2-3, with D possibly matching TRBD1 (6 bases). This CDR3 is 14 amino acids long. Germline-derived CDR1 and CDR2 are MNHNS and SASEGT. V lost 7 bases to trimming and J lost 0 bases, with 11 bases between them. CDR3 sequence reads: CASTLRGSTDTQYF. CDR3 in DNA: TGTGCCAGCACCCTCAGGGGAAGCACAGATACGCAGTATTTT.

The V and J genes are TRBV27 and TRBJ1-1, with 7 nucleotides matching TRBD1. The CDR3 consists of 11 residues. The V and J ends lost 5 bases and 10 bases, in that order; junction bases with no gene match: 4. CDR1 is MNHEY, CDR2 SMNVEV, per germline (reference sequence). CDR3 sequence reads: CASSTTGIAFF. The CDR3 nucleotides are TGTGCCAGCAGTACGACAGGGATAGCTTTCTTT.

The rearrangement joins TRBV9 to TRBJ2-7, with 8 bases aligning to TRBD2. Germline CDR1 SGDLS, CDR2 YYNGEE. The J segment lost 3 bases and the V segment lost 0 bases, leaving 2 bases of the junction unmatched. The CDR3 has 14 amino acids. This CDR3 is CASSVASGSYEQYF. CDR3 nucleotide sequence: TGTGCCAGCAGCGTAGCAAGCGGGAGCTACGAGCAGTACTTC.

The chain combines TRBV11-3 with TRBJ2-7; 8 bases align to TRBD1. CDR1 is SGHNT, CDR2 YENEEA, per germline. V dropped 0 bases and J dropped 6; count of bases not matched to a gene: 1. The CDR3 runs to 13 residues. The CDR3 loop reads CASSLDRGREQYF. CDR3 coding DNA: TGTGCCAGCAGCTTAGACAGGGGGCGCGAGCAGTACTTC.

The chain couples TRBV9 to TRBJ1-1; D is ambiguous. Germline V CDR1 and CDR2: SGDLS, YYNGEE. Trimming stripped 0 bases from V and 0 bases from J, with 9 bases between. The CDR3 loop spans 15 amino acids. Here the CDR3 reads CASSVVSSLNTEAFF. Written as DNA, the CDR3 is TGTGCCAGCAGCGTAGTTTCGAGCCTGAACACTGAAGCTTTCTTT.

This chain links TRBV5-4 with TRBJ2-1; 9 bases map to TRBD2. CDR1 is SGHNT and CDR2 is YYREEE in the germline V gene (reference sequence). This CDR3 comprises 16 residues. The ends lost 6 bases at V and 4 bases at J; junction bases unmatched: 11. CDR3 sequence (DNA): TGTGCCAGCACCTCAGAAGCGGGGGGATTATACAATGAGCAGTTCTTC. Encoded protein: CASTSEAGGLYNEQFF.

The CDR3 DNA reads as TGTGCCAGCAATCGACTGCCTCCCAACTCCTACAATGAGCAGTTCTTC. It encodes CASNRLPPNSYNEQFF. The chain carries TRBV2 and TRBJ2-1; no reliable D call. This CDR3 has 16 amino acids. Germline CDR1 reads SNHLY; CDR2 reads FYNNEI. Trimming removed 7 bases from V and 0 bases from J, with 16 bases in between. Full variable domain (rest looked up from reference TRBV2 and TRBJ2-1): EPEVTQTPSHQVTQMGQEVILRCVPISNHLYFYWYRQILGQKVEFLVSFYNNEISEKSEIFDDQFSVERPDGSNFTLKIRSTKLEDSAMYFCASNRLPPNSYNEQFFGPGTRLTVL.

The sample holds a few counts of this clone. The CDR3 nucleotides read TGTGCCAGCAGTTTAAAACTACTCACAGATACGCAGTATTTT. This gives the protein CASSLKLLTDTQYF. The V and J genes are TRBV27 and TRBJ2-3; D uncertain. Trimming left V 2 bases short and J 2 bases short, with 8 bases between. The CDR3 is 14 amino acids. CDR1 MNHEY and CDR2 SMNVEV come from the germline V gene (reference sequence).

The chain uses TRBV6-5 and TRBJ1-3, with a tentative D call TRBD1 (5 bases). The CDR3 consists of 15 residues. Germline lookup yields CDR1 MNHEY and CDR2 SVGAGI. V lost 0 bases to trimming and J lost 2 bases, with 8 bases between them. DNA of the CDR3: TGTGCCAGCAGTTACTCGGCGACAGCTGGAAACACCATATATTTT. Protein sequence: CASSYSATAGNTIYF.

This clone was observed a single time. The J gene is TRBJ2-7, the V gene TRBV25-1; 7 bases fit TRBD1. CDR3 length equals 15 residues. The V gene's germline CDR1 is MGHDK and CDR2 SYGVNS. V lost 2 bases, J lost 2 bases, and 6 bases stayed unmatched. CDR3 DNA sequence: TGTGCCAGCAGTGAACCAGGAGACAGGGCCTACGAGCAGTACTTC. Translation: CASSEPGDRAYEQYF.

This rearrangement joins TRBV29-1 to TRBJ1-2, with D possibly being TRBD1 (5 bases). V lost 7 bases and J 1 base, leaving 13 bases between the germline ends. From germline, CDR1 is SQVTM and CDR2 ANQGSEA. The CDR3 runs 13 residues. CDR3 in amino acids: CSAERQGNYGYTF. CDR3 nucleotides: TGCAGCGCGGAACGGCAGGGTAACTATGGCTACACCTTC.

The chain uses TRBV19 and TRBJ1-1; D gene unclear. Germline CDR1 LNHDA, CDR2 SQIVND (reference sequence). This CDR3 has 15 amino acids. The germline V and J ends were trimmed by 3 bases and 0 bases, with 11 bases remaining between them. The CDR3: CASSIGQAMNTEAFF. The CDR3, as DNA: TGTGCCAGTAGTATTGGGCAGGCGATGAACACTGAAGCTTTCTTT.

The chain combines TRBV29-1 with TRBJ2-1; TRBD1 matches 8 bases. The CDR3 has 12 residues. The germline gives CDR1 SQVTM, CDR2 ANQGSEA. V dropped 5 bases and J dropped 7; count of bases not matched to a gene: 4. DNA for the CDR3: TGCAGCGTTTTCCAGGGGGCAAATGAGCAGTTCTTC. As protein: CSVFQGANEQFF.

The J gene is TRBJ1-1, the V gene TRBV7-9; D possibly corresponds to TRBD1 (5 bases). CDR3 length: 14 residues. Germline V gene sequence: CDR1 SEHNR, CDR2 FQNEAQ (reference sequence). V dropped 6 bases and J dropped 5 bases, with 16 bases sitting between them. CDR3 in DNA: TGTGCCAGCAGAACGGACATCACGGAGACTGAAGCTTTCTTT. This gives the protein CASRTDITETEAFF. Combining the CDR3 with reference TRBV7-9 and TRBJ1-1 gives the whole variable domain DTGVSQNPRHKITKRGQNVTFRCDPISEHNRLYWYRQTLGQGPEFLTYFQNEAQLEKSRLLSDRFSAERPKGSFSTLEIQRTEQGDSAMYLCASRTDITETEAFFGQGTRLTVV.